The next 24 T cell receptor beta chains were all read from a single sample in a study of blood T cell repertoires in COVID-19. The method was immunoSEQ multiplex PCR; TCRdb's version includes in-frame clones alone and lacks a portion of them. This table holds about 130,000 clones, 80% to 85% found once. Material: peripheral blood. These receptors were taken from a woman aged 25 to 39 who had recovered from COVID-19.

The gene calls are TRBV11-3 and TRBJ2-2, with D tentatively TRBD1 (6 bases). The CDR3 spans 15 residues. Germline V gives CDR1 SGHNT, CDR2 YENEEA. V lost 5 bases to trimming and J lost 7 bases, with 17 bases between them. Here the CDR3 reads CASSPRGGGNGELFF. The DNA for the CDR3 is TGTGCCAGCAGCCCAAGAGGTGGGGGCAACGGGGAGCTGTTTTTT.

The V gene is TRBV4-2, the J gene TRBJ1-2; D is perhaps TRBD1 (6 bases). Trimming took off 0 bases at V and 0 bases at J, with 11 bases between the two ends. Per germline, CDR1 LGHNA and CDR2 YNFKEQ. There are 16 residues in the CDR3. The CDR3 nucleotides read TGTGCCAGCAGCCAAGAAGTCCGGGACACTAACTATGGCTACACCTTC. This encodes CASSQEVRDTNYGYTF.

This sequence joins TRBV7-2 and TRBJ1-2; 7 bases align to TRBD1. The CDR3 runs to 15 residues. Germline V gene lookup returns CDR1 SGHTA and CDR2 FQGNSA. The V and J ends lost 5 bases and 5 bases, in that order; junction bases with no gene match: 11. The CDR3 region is CASSPTLPGGYGYTF. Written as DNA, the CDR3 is TGTGCCAGCAGCCCAACGTTGCCAGGGGGTTATGGCTACACCTTC.

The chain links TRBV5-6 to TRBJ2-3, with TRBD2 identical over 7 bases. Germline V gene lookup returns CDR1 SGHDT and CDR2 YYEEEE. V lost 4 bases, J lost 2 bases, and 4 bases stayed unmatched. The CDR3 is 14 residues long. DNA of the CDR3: TGTGCCAGCAGCACGGGGACTACCACAGATACGCAGTATTTT. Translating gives CASSTGTTTDTQYF. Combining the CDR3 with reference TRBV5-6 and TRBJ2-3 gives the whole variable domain DAGVTQSPTHLIKTRGQQVTLRCSPKSGHDTVSWYQQALGQGPQFIFQYYEEEERQRGNFPDRFSGHQFPNYSSELNVNALLLGDSALYLCASSTGTTTDTQYFGPGTRLTVL.

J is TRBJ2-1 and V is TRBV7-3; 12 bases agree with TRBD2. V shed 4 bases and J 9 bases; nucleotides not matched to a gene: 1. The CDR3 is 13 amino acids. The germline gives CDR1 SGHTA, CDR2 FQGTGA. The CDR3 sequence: CASSSSGRGEQFF. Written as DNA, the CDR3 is TGTGCCAGCAGCTCTAGCGGGAGGGGTGAGCAGTTCTTC.

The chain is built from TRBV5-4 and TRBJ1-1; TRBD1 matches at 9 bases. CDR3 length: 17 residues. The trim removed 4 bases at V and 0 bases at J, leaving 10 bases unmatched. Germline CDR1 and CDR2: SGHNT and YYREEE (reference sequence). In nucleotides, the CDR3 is TGTGCCAGCAGCCCGACAGGGGGGATTGCAATGAACACTGAAGCTTTCTTT. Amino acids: CASSPTGGIAMNTEAFF.

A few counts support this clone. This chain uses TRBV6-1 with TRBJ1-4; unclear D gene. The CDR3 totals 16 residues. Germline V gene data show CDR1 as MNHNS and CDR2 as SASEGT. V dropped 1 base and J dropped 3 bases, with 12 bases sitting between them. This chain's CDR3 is CASSEGWPVANEKLFF. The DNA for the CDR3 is TGTGCCAGCAGTGAAGGTTGGCCAGTGGCTAATGAAAAACTGTTTTTT.

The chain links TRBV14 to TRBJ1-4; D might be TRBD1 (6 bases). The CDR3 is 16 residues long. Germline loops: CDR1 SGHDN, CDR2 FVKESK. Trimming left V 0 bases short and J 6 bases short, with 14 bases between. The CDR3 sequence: CASSQERGAIDEKLFF. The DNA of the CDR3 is TGTGCCAGCAGCCAAGAGCGGGGGGCGATAGATGAAAAACTGTTTTTT.

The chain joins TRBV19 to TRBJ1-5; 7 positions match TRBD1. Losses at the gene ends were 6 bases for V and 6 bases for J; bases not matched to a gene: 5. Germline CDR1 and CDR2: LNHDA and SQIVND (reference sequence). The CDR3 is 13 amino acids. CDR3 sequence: CASSRQGGQPQHF. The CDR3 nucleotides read TGTGCCAGTAGCCGACAGGGCGGTCAGCCCCAGCATTTT.

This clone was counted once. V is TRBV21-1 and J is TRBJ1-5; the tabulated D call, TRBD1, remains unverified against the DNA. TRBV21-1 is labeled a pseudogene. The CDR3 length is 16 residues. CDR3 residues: CASSKGGQGSNQPQHF. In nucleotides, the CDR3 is TGTGCCAGCAGCAAAGGGGGACAGGGTAGCAATCAGCCCCAGCATTTT.

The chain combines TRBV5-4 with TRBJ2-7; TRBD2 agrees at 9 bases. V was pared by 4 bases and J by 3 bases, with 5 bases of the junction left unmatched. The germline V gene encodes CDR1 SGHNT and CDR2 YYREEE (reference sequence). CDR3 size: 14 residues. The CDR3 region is CASSQGLAVYEQYF. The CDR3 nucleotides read TGTGCCAGCAGCCAGGGACTAGCTGTCTACGAGCAGTACTTC.

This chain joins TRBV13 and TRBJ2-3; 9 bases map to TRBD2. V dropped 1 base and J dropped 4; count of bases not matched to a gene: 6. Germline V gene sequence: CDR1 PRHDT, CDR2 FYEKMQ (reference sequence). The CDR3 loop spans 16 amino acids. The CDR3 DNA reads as TGTGCCAGCAGCTTAGTGCGGGGGGGCTCCCCAGATACGCAGTATTTT. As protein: CASSLVRGGSPDTQYF.

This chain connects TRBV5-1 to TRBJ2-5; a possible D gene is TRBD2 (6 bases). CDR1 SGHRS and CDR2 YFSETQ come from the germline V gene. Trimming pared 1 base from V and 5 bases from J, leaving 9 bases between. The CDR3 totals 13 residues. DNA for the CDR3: TGCGCCAGCAGCTTGCCCAGCGGGGAGACCCAGTACTTC. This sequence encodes CASSLPSGETQYF.

The CDR3 loop reads CASSLELAGTYEQYF. The CDR3 nucleotides are TGCGCCAGCAGCCTGGAGCTAGCGGGGACCTACGAGCAGTACTTC. The rearrangement joins TRBV5-1 to TRBJ2-7; 9 nucleotides agree with TRBD2. The CDR3 sequence is 15 residues long. The V and J ends lost 4 bases and 2 bases, in that order; junction bases with no gene match: 7. Germline V CDR1 and CDR2: SGHRS, YFSETQ.

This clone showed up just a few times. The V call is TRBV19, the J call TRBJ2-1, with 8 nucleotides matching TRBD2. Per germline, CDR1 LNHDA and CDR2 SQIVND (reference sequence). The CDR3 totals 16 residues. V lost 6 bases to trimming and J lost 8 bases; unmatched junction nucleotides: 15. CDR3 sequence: CASRFLESGRGHEQFF. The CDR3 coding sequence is TGTGCCAGTAGATTCCTCGAGAGCGGGAGAGGGCATGAGCAGTTCTTC.

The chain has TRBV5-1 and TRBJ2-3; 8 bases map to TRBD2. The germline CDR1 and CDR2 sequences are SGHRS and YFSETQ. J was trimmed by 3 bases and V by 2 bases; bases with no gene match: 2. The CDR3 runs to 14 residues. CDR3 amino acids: CASSFREGTDTQYF. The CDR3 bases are TGCGCCAGCAGCTTCCGGGAGGGGACAGATACGCAGTATTTT.

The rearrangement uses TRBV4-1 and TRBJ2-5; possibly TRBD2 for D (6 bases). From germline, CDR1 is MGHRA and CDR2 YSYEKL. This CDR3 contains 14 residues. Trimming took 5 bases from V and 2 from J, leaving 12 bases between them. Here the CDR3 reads CASSWRDQQETQYF. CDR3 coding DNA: TGCGCCAGCAGCTGGAGGGACCAGCAAGAGACCCAGTACTTC.

The CDR3 loop is CASSLEQGATDTQYF. The CDR3 nucleotides are TGCGCCAGCAGCTTGGAACAGGGGGCGACAGATACGCAGTATTTT. The V gene is TRBV5-1, the J gene TRBJ2-3; 9 bases align to TRBD1. The V and J ends lost 0 bases and 3 bases, in that order; junction bases with no gene match: 2. Germline CDR1 reads SGHRS; CDR2 reads YFSETQ. The CDR3 covers 15 residues.

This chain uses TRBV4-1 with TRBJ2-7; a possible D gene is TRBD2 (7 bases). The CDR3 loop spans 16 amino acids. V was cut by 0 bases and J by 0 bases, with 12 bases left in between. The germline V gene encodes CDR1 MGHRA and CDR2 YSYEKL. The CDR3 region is CASSQDRGTTSYEQYF. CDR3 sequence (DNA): TGCGCCAGCAGCCAAGATAGGGGGACTACCTCCTACGAGCAGTACTTC.

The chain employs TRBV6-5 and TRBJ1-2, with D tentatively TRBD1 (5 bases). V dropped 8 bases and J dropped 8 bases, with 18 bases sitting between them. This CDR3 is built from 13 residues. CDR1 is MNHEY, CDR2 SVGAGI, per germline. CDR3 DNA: TGTGCCAGCCCCAGGGAACCCTCAGGAGGCTACACCTTC. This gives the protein CASPREPSGGYTF.

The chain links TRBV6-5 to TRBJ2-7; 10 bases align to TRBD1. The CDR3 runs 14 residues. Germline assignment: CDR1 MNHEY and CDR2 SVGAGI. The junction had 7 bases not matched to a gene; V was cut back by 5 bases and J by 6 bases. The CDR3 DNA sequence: TGTGCCAGCAGTATACGGGACAGGGGCTCCGAGCAGTACTTC. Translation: CASSIRDRGSEQYF.

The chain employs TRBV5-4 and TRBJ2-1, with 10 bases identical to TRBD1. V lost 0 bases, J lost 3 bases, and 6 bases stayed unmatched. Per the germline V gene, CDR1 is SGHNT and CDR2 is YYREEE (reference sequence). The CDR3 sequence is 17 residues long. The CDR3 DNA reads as TGTGCCAGCAGCTTGGGAGGAGGGACAGGGGTCTACAATGAGCAGTTCTTC. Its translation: CASSLGGGTGVYNEQFF.

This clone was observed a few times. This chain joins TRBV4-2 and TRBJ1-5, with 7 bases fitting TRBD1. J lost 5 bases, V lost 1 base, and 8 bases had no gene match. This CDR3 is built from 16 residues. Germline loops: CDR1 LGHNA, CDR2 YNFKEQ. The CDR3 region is CASSQGDRQGHQPQHF. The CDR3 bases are TGTGCCAGCAGCCAAGGGGACAGACAGGGCCATCAGCCCCAGCATTTT.

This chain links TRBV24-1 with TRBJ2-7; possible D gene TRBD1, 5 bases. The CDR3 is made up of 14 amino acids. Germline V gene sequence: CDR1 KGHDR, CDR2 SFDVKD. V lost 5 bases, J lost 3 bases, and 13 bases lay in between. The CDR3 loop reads CATSGLTEDYEQYF. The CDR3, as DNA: TGTGCCACCAGTGGCCTGACAGAGGACTACGAGCAGTACTTC.